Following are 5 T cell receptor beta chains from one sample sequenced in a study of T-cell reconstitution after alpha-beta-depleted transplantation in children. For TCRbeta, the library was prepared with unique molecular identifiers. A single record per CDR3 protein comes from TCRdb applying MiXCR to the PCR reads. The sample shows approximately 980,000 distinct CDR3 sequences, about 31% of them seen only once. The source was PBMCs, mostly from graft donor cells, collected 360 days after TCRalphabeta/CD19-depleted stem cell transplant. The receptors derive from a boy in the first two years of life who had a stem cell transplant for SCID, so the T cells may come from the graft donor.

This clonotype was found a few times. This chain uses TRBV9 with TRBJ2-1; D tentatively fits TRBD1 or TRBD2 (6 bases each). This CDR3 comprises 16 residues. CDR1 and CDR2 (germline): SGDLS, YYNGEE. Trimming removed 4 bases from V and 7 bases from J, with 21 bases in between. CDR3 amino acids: CASSPPAGGSYNEQFF. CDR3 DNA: TGTGCCAGCAGCCCACCGGCCGGGGGCTCTTATAATGAGCAGTTCTTC.

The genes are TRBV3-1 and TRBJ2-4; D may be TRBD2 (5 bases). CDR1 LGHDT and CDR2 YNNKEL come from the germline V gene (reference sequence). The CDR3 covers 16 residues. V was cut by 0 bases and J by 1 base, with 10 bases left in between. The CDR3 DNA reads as TGTGCCAGCAGCCAAGATCAGCGGACCGCCAAAAACATTCAGTACTTC. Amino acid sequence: CASSQDQRTAKNIQYF. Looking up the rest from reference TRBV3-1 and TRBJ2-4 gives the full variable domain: DTAVSQTPKYLVTQMGNDKSIKCEQNLGHDTMYWYKQDSKKFLKIMFSYNNKELIINETVPNRFSPKSPDKAHLNLHINSLELGDSAVYFCASSQDQRTAKNIQYFGAGTRLSVL.

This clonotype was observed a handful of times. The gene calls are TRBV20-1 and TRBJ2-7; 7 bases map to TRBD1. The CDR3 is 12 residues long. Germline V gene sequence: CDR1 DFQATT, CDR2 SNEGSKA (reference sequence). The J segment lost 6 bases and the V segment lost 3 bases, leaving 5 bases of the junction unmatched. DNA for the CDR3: TGCAGTGCTAGCGACAGGGCTTTCGAGCAGTACTTC. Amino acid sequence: CSASDRAFEQYF.

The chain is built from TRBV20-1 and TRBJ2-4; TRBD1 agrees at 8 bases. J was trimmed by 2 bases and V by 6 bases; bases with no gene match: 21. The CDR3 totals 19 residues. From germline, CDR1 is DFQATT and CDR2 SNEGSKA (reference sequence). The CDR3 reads CSAQPEIYEQGVTKNIQYF. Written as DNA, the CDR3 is TGCAGTGCCCAGCCGGAGATATACGAACAGGGGGTTACCAAAAACATTCAGTACTTC.

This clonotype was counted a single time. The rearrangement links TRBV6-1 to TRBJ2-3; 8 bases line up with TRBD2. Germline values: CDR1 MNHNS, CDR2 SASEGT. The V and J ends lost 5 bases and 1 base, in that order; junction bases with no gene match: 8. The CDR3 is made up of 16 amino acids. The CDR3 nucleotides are TGTGCCAGCAGTCCCCGGGGGGGCGTAGGCACAGATACGCAGTATTTT. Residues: CASSPRGGVGTDTQYF.